This T cell receptor (beta chain) was sequenced during a study of blood T cell repertoires in COVID-19. Whole-study context: There were acute and convalescent COVID-19 samples, and they came from the United States, Italy and Spain. Sources were T cells, B-cell-depleted T cells, or PBMCs; the material itself was cDNA or gDNA.

Germline CDR1 is KGHSH and CDR2 is LQKENI. V was pared by 4 bases and J by 6 bases, with 8 bases of the junction left unmatched. This CDR3 has 14 residues. Authors' analysis steps: From reference gene primer amplification, estimates of nucleated cell counts were derived. Sequenced by immunoSEQ multiplex PCR; TCRdb stores in-frame clones only, minus some. V, J and clone size are those of that table, while D and trimming were read from the DNA. The sample lists about 19,000 clones; around 90% were seen once. The sequencing input was peripheral blood. The chain employs TRBV18 and TRBJ2-7; the match to TRBD1 covers 8 bases. This receptor was taken from a human donor in a cohort sampled during active COVID-19. The CDR3, as DNA: TGTGCCAGCTCACAGACAGGGGAGGAGGCCGAGCAGTACTTC. Amino acid sequence: CASSQTGEEAEQYF.